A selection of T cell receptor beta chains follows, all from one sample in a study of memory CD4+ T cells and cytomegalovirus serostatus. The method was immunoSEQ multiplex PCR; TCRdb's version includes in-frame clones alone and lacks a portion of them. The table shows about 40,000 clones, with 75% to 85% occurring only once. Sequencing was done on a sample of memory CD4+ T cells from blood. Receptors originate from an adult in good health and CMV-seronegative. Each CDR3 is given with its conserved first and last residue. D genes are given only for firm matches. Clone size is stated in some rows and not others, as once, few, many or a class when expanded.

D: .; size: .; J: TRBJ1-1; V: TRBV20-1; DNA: TGCAGTGCTATGAGGGCAGATGAAGCTTTCTTT; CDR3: CSAMRADEAFF
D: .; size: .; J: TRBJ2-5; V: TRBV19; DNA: TGTGCCAGTAGCCTAGGAGAGACCCAGTACTTC; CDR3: CASSLGETQYF
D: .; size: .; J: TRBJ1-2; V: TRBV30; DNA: TGTGCCTGGAGTGAGGGAGCAGGCTACACCTTC; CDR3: CAWSEGAGYTF
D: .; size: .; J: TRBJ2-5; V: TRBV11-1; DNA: TGTGCCAGCAGCCGTAGAGGGGGGCAGGAGACCCAGTACTTC; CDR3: CASSRRGGQETQYF
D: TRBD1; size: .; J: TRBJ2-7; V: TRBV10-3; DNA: TGTGCCACCGAAAGAAGACAGGGCGGCGAGCAGTACTTC; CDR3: CATERRQGGEQYF
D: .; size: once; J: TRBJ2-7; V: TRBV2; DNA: TGTGCCAGCAGTGAAAGGGTCCTCTCCTACGAGCAGTACTTC; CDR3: CASSERVLSYEQYF
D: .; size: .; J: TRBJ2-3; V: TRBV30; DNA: TGTGCCTGGAGTGTAGGACAGTCGACAGATACGCAGTATTTT; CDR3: CAWSVGQSTDTQYF
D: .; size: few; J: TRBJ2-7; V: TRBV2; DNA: TGTGCCAGCAACAGGAATCCCTACGAGCAGTACTTC; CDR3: CASNRNPYEQYF
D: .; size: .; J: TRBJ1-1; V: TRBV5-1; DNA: TGCGCCAGCAGCTTGGAAATTGGTGAAGCTTTCTTT; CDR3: CASSLEIGEAFF
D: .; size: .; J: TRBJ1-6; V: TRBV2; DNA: TGTGCAACTCAACCGAGCAACGGTAATTCACCCCTCCACTTT; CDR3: CATQPSNGNSPLHF
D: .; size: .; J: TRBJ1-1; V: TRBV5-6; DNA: TGTGCCAGCAGCTTGGGCGGTCAGATTTACACTGAAGCTTTCTTT; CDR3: CASSLGGQIYTEAFF
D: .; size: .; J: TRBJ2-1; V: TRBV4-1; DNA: TGCGCCAGCAGCCAGACGACCCAGTACATTGATGAGCAGTTCTTC; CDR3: CASSQTTQYIDEQFF
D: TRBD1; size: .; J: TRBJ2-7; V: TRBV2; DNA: TGTGCCAGCAGTGAGGGACAGGCCGTCCAGGACGAGCAGTACTTC; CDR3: CASSEGQAVQDEQYF
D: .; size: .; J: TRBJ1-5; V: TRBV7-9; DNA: TGTGCCAGCAGCTTAGTAAATAGCAATCAGCCCCAGCATTTT; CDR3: CASSLVNSNQPQHF
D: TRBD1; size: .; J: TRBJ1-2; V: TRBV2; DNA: TGTGCCAGAGATCAGGGGGCCGGTGGCTACACCTTC; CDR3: CARDQGAGGYTF
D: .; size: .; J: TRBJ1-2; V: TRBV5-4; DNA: TGTGCCAGCAGCTTGGAATCTTCTAAAACCCGCTACACCTTC; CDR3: CASSLESSKTRYTF
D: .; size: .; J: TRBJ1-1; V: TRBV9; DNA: TGTGCCAGCAGCGAGGGACCGCGAGGTGGGAACACTGAAGCTTTCTTT; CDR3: CASSEGPRGGNTEAFF
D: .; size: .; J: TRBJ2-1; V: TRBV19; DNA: TGTGCCAGTAGTATCTCTACGAGCTCCTACAATGAGCAGTTCTTC; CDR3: CASSISTSSYNEQFF
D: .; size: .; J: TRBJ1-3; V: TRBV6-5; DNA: TGTGCCAGCAGTTTGGGGGGGTCTGGCAGAAACACCATATATTTT; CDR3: CASSLGGSGRNTIYF
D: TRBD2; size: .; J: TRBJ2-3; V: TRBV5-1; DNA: TGCGCCAGCAGCCCGGGACTAGCGGGGGGTGGCACAGATACGCAGTATTTT; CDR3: CASSPGLAGGGTDTQYF
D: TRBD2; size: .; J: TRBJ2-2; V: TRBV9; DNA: TGTGCCAGCAGCGTAGCTCCGGGTCCGGGGGGGACCGGGGAGCTGTTTTTT; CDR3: CASSVAPGPGGTGELFF
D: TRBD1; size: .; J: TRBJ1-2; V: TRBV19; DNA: TGTGCCAGTAACCGGGGACAGGGTAGAGGTGGCTACACCTTC; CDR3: CASNRGQGRGGYTF
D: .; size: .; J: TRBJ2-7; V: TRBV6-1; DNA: TGTGCCAGCAGCTACGAGGGAGGACTCGAGCAGTACTTC; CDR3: CASSYEGGLEQYF
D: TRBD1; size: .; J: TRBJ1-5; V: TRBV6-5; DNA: TGTGCCAGCAGTGACAGGGTGACCCAGCATTTT; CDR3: CASSDRVTQHF
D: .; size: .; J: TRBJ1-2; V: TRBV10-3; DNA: TGTGCCATCAGCCAGGACCCGAACTATGGCTACACCTTC; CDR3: CAISQDPNYGYTF
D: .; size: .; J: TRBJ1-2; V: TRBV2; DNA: TGTGCCAGCAGAGCGATTTTGCTACAGCTAGGCTACACCTTC; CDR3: CASRAILLQLGYTF
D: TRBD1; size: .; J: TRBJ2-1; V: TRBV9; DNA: TGTGCCAGCAGCCCTCGGACAGGGTACAATGAGCAGTTCTTC; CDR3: CASSPRTGYNEQFF